This is a list of T cell receptor beta chains from one sample in a study of cytomegalovirus exposure and HLA in healthy donors. The repertoire was sequenced with immunoSEQ multiplex PCR; TCRdb's copy has only in-frame clones and lacks some. The sample lists about 240,000 clones, roughly 86% occurring once. Input material: PBMCs. The receptors derive from a woman aged 30 to 39 in good health and CMV-seropositive. CDR3s include the opening cysteine and the closing phenylalanine or tryptophan. The D gene is left open where the match is weak. Some rows have no size entry. The others give once, few or many, or a class for an expanded clone.

v_gene	j_gene	len	d_gene	abundance	CDR3aa	CDR3nt
TRBV5-1	TRBJ1-3	17	TRBD1	.	CASSLVGTAKTGNTIYF	TGCGCCAGCAGCTTGGTCGGGACAGCTAAAACTGGAAACACCATATATTTT
TRBV5-1	TRBJ2-3	15	TRBD2	.	CASSLLAGGPDTQYF	TGCGCCAGCAGCCTACTAGCGGGAGGACCAGATACGCAGTATTTT
TRBV18	TRBJ2-2	17	TRBD2	.	CASSPSLPGLAPGELFF	TGTGCCAGCTCACCATCCTTGCCGGGACTAGCTCCCGGGGAGCTGTTTTTT
TRBV7-2	TRBJ1-1	13	.	.	CASSTRGYAEAFF	TGTGCCAGCAGCACCAGGGGTTACGCTGAAGCTTTCTTT
TRBV2	TRBJ2-5	13	TRBD1	.	CASSGTGGETQYF	TGTGCCAGCTCCGGGACAGGGGGGGAGACCCAGTACTTC
TRBV28	TRBJ1-2	14	.	.	CASSYTGKSYGYTF	TGTGCCAGCAGTTACACAGGGAAGTCCTATGGCTACACCTTC
TRBV29-1	TRBJ1-5	14	TRBD1	once	CSVTTGGGNQPQHF	TGCAGCGTAACGACAGGGGGGGGCAATCAGCCCCAGCATTTT
TRBV19	TRBJ2-7	11	.	.	CASRNSYEQYF	TGTGCCAGTCGAAACAGCTACGAGCAGTACTTC
TRBV7-9	TRBJ1-1	15	TRBD1	.	CASSFFQGGNTEAFF	TGTGCCAGCAGCTTCTTTCAAGGGGGCAACACTGAAGCTTTCTTT
TRBV19	TRBJ2-7	15	TRBD2	.	CASSILAEEGYEQYF	TGTGCCAGTAGTATCCTAGCGGAGGAGGGTTACGAGCAGTACTTC
TRBV6-6	TRBJ2-1	14	TRBD2	.	CASSPGGHYNEQFF	TGTGCCAGCAGTCCGGGAGGGCACTACAATGAGCAGTTCTTC
TRBV12-5	TRBJ2-1	14	TRBD2	.	CASGLAGEDNEQFF	TGTGCTAGTGGTTTAGCGGGAGAAGACAATGAGCAGTTCTTC
TRBV19	TRBJ2-7	15	TRBD2	.	CASSIGGTSGYEQYF	TGTGCCAGTAGTATTGGGGGGACTAGCGGATACGAGCAGTACTTC
TRBV5-1	TRBJ2-1	15	TRBD2	.	CASSLTSDSYNEQFF	TGCGCCAGCAGCTTAACTAGCGACTCCTACAATGAGCAGTTCTTC
TRBV5-4	TRBJ2-5	14	.	once	CASSRTRGQETQYF	TGTGCCAGCAGCCGTACGCGGGGTCAAGAGACCCAGTACTTC
TRBV6-1	TRBJ2-5	17	TRBD1	.	CASSVMTLGTGKETQYF	TGTGCCAGCAGTGTGATGACCCTTGGGACAGGGAAAGAGACCCAGTACTTC
TRBV7-8	TRBJ1-4	15	TRBD1	.	CASSRNRGRVEKLFF	TGTGCCAGCAGCCGAAACAGGGGGCGTGTTGAAAAACTGTTTTTT
TRBV11-2	TRBJ2-1	16	.	.	CASSPLIAADYNEQFF	TGTGCCAGCAGCCCCCTTATAGCGGCAGACTACAATGAGCAGTTCTTC
TRBV27	TRBJ2-1	15	.	once	CASSLLGSSYNEQFF	TGTGCCAGCAGTTTACTCGGGAGTAGCTACAATGAGCAGTTCTTC
TRBV11-1	TRBJ1-1	15	TRBD1	.	CASSFITGGVTEAFF	TGTGCCAGCAGCTTTATCACAGGGGGAGTCACTGAAGCTTTCTTT
TRBV29-1	TRBJ1-1	12	.	few	CSAHLDIPEAFF	TGCAGCGCCCACTTAGACATTCCTGAAGCTTTCTTT
TRBV19	TRBJ2-1	18	TRBD2	.	CASSIGLRTSGSYNEQFF	TGTGCCAGTAGTATAGGTTTACGGACTAGCGGTTCGTACAATGAGCAGTTCTTC
TRBV2	TRBJ1-3	14	TRBD1	.	CASSGTGSGNTIYF	TGTGCCAGCAGTGGGACAGGGAGTGGAAACACCATATATTTT
TRBV9	TRBJ2-3	18	TRBD2	.	CASSVALNSGRRTDTQYF	TGTGCCAGCAGCGTAGCATTAAATAGCGGGAGAAGGACAGATACGCAGTATTTT
TRBV30	TRBJ2-5	15	.	once	CAWSDFGQSKETQYF	TGTGCCTGGAGCGATTTCGGACAGTCCAAAGAGACCCAGTACTTC
TRBV19	TRBJ2-6	18	TRBD2	.	CASSIRGLAGAGANVLTF	TGTGCCAGTAGTATCCGAGGACTAGCGGGAGCTGGGGCCAACGTCCTGACTTTC
TRBV10-3	TRBJ2-7	16	TRBD2	few	CAISDTPASGRGEQYF	TGTGCCATCAGTGACACTCCGGCTAGCGGGAGGGGTGAGCAGTACTTC
TRBV7-9	TRBJ2-3	16	TRBD2	.	CASRSGLAGGGDTQYF	TGTGCCAGCAGGTCGGGACTAGCGGGAGGGGGAGATACGCAGTATTTT
TRBV7-9	TRBJ2-5	15	TRBD2	.	CASSPGLAGEETQYF	TGTGCCAGCAGCCCCGGACTAGCGGGGGAAGAGACCCAGTACTTC
TRBV27	TRBJ2-2	15	.	.	CASSTDIRPTGELFF	TGTGCCAGCAGTACCGACATTAGGCCCACCGGGGAGCTGTTTTTT
TRBV18	TRBJ2-7	16	.	once	CASSPIQSGSYLEQYF	TGTGCCAGCTCACCAATCCAAAGCGGATCCTACCTCGAGCAGTACTTC
TRBV13	TRBJ2-1	17	TRBD2	few	CASSLEPGGRSYNEQFF	TGTGCCAGCAGCTTAGAGCCGGGAGGAAGATCCTACAATGAGCAGTTCTTC
TRBV7-9	TRBJ2-6	14	TRBD1	.	CASSSEGTGGGLTF	TGTGCCAGCAGCTCGGAGGGGACAGGGGGTGGCCTGACTTTC
TRBV2	TRBJ1-5	14	.	few	CASTDSSRNQPQHF	TGTGCCAGCACCGACTCCAGTCGGAATCAGCCCCAGCATTTT
TRBV5-4	TRBJ2-2	16	.	.	CASSLDGGTNTGELFF	TGTGCCAGCAGCTTGGATGGCGGGACGAACACCGGGGAGCTGTTTTTT
TRBV30	TRBJ2-2	13	.	.	CAWRPGNTGELFF	TGTGCCTGGAGGCCCGGGAACACCGGGGAGCTGTTTTTT
TRBV6-5	TRBJ2-2	15	.	once	CASSYSNSDTGELFF	TGTGCCAGCAGTTACTCGAATTCGGACACCGGGGAGCTGTTTTTT
TRBV10-3	TRBJ2-1	17	TRBD2	.	CAISVGLAGGPNNEQFF	TGTGCCATCAGTGTGGGACTAGCGGGAGGGCCAAACAATGAGCAGTTCTTC
TRBV4-2	TRBJ1-2	15	.	.	CASSQFAGSYYGYTF	TGTGCCAGCAGCCAATTCGCAGGATCTTACTATGGCTACACCTTC
TRBV16	TRBJ2-5	12	.	.	CASSQLGGTQYF	TGTGCCAGCAGCCAATTGGGAGGGACCCAGTACTTC